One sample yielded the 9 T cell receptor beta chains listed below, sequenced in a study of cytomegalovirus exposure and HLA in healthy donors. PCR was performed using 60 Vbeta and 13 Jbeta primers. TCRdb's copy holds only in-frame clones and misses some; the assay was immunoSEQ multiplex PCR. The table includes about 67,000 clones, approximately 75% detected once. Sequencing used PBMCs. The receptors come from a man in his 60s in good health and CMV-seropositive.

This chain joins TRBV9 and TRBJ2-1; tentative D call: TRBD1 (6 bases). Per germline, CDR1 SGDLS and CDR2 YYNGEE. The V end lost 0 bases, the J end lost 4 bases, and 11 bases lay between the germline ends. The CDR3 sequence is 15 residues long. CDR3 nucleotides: TGTGCCAGCAGCGTAGACAGGGCGGAATACAATGAGCAGTTCTTC. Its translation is CASSVDRAEYNEQFF.

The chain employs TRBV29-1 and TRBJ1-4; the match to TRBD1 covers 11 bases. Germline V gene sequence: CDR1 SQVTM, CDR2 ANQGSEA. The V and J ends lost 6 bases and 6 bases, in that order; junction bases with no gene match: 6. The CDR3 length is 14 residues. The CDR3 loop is CSVLRGQGDEKLFF. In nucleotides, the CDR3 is TGCAGCGTGCTCAGGGGACAGGGGGATGAAAAACTGTTTTTT. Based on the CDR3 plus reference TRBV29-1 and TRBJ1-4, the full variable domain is SAVISQKPSRDICQRGTSLTIQCQVDSQVTMMFWYRQQPGQSLTLIATANQGSEATYESGFVIDKFPISRPNLTFSTLTVSNMSPEDSSIYLCSVLRGQGDEKLFFGSGTQLSVL.

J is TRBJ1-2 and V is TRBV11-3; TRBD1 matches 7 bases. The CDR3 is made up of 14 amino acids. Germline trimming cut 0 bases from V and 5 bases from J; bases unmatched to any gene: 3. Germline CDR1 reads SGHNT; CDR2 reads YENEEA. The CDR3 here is CASSLEGGLYGYTF. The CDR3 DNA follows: TGTGCCAGCAGCTTAGAAGGGGGCTTGTATGGCTACACCTTC.

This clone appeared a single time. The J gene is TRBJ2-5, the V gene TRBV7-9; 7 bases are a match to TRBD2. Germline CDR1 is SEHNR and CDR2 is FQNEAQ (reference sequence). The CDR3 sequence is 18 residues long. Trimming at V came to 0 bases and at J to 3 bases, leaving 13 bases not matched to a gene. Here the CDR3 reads CASSLALIMASGEETQYF. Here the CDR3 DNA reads TGTGCCAGCAGCTTAGCGTTAATCATGGCTAGCGGCGAAGAGACCCAGTACTTC.

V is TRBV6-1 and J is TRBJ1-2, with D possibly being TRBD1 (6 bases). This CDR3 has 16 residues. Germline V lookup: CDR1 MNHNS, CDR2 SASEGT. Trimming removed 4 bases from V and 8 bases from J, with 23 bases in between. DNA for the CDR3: TGTGCCAGCAGTGGGGGTCTGGAAAGGGGGAGAGGAGGCTACACCTTC. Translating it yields CASSGGLERGRGGYTF.

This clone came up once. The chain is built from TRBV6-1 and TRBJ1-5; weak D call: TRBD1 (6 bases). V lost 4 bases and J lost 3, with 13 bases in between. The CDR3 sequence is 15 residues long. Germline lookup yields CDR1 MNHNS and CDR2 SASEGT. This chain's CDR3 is CASSVMTGTNQPQHF. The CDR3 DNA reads TGTGCCAGCAGTGTTATGACAGGCACCAATCAGCCCCAGCATTTT.

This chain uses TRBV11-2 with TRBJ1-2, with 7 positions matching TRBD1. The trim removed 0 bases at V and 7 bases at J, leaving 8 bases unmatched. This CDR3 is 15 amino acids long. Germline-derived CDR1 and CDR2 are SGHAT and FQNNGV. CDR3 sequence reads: CASSLDMGTGAGYTF. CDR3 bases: TGTGCCAGCAGCTTAGATATGGGAACAGGGGCTGGCTACACCTTC.

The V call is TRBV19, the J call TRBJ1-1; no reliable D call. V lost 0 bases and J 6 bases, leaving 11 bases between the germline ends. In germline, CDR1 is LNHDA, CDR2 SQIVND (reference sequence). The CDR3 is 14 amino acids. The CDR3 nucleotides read TGTGCCAGTAGTATAGATCGGGTATTCGCTGAAGCTTTCTTT. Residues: CASSIDRVFAEAFF. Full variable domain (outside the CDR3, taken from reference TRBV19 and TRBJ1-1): DGGITQSPKYLFRKEGQNVTLSCEQNLNHDAMYWYRQDPGQGLRLIYYSQIVNDFQKGDIAEGYSVSREKKESFPLTVTSAQKNPTAFYLCASSIDRVFAEAFFGQGTRLTVV.

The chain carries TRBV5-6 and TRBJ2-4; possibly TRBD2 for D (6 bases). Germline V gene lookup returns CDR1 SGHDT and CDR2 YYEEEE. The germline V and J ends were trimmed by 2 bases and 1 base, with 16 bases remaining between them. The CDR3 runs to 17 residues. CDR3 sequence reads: CASSFSGGSLAKNIQYF. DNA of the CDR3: TGTGCCAGCAGCTTTTCAGGAGGGAGTTTGGCCAAAAACATTCAGTACTTC. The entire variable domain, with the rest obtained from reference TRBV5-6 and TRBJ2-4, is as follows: DAGVTQSPTHLIKTRGQQVTLRCSPKSGHDTVSWYQQALGQGPQFIFQYYEEEERQRGNFPDRFSGHQFPNYSSELNVNALLLGDSALYLCASSFSGGSLAKNIQYFGAGTRLSVL.